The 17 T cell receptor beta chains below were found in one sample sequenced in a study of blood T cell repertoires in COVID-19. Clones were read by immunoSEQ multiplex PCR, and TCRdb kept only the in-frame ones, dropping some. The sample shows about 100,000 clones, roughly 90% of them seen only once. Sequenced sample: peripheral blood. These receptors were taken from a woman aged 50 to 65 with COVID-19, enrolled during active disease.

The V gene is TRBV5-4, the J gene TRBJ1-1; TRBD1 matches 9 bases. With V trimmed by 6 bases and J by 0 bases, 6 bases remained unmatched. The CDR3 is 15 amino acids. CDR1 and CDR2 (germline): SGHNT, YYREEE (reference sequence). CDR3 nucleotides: TGTGCCAGCACCCTAAACAGGGGGCTGAACACTGAAGCTTTCTTT. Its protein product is CASTLNRGLNTEAFF.

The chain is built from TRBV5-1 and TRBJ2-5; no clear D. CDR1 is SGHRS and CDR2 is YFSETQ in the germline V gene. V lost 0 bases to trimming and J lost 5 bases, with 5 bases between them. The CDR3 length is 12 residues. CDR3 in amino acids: CASSLVEETQYF. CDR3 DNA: TGCGCCAGCAGCTTGGTGGAGGAGACCCAGTACTTC.

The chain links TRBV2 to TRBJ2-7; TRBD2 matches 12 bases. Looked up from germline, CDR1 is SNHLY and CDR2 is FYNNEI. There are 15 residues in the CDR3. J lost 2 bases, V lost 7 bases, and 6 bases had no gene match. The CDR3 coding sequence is TGTGCCAGCACTCAAAGGACTAGCGGGGCCTACGAGCAGTACTTC. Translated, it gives CASTQRTSGAYEQYF.

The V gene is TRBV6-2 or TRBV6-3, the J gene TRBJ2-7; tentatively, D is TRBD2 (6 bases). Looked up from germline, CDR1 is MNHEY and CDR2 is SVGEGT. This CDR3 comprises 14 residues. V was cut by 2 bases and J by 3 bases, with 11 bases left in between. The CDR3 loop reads CASSYAGQNYEQYF. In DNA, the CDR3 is TGTGCCAGCAGTTACGCGGGGCAGAACTACGAGCAGTACTTC.

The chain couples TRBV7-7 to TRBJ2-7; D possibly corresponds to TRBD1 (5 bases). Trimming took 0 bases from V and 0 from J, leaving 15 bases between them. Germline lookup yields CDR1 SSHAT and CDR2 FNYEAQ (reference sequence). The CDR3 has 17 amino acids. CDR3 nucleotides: TGTGCCAGCAGCTTAGCGGGTAAGGGGTTAAGCTCCTACGAGCAGTACTTC. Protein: CASSLAGKGLSSYEQYF.

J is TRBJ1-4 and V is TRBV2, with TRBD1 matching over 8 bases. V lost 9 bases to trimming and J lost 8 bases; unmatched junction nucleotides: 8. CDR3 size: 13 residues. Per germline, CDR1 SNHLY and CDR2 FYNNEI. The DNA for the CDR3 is TGTGCCAGTAGGACAGGGCGTTCGGAAAAACTGTTTTTT. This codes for CASRTGRSEKLFF. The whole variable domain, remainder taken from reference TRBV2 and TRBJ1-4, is EPEVTQTPSHQVTQMGQEVILRCVPISNHLYFYWYRQILGQKVEFLVSFYNNEISEKSEIFDDQFSVERPDGSNFTLKIRSTKLEDSAMYFCASRTGRSEKLFFGSGTQLSVL.

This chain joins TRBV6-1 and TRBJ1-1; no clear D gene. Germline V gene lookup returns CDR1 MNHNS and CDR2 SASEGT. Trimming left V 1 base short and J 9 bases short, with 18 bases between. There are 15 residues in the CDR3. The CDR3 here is CASSEDLEWRAKAFF. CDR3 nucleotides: TGTGCCAGCAGTGAAGATTTAGAGTGGAGGGCCAAAGCTTTCTTT.

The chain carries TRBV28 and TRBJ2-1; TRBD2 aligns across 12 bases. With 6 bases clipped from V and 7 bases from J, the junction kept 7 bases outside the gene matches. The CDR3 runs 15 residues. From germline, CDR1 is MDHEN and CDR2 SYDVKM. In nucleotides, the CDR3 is TGTGCCAGCAGAAAGACTAGCGGGGGTAAGAATGAGCAGTTCTTC. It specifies CASRKTSGGKNEQFF. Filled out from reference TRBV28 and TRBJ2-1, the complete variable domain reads DVKVTQSSRYLVKRTGEKVFLECVQDMDHENMFWYRQDPGLGLRLIYFSYDVKMKEKGDIPEGYSVSREKKERFSLILESASTNQTSMYLCASRKTSGGKNEQFFGPGTRLTVL.

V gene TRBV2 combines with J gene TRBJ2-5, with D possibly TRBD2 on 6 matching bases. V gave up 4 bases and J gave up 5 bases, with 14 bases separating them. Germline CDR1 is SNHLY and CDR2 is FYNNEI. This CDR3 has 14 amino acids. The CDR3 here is CASSGRAGTETQYF. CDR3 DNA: TGTGCCAGCAGTGGGAGGGCCGGGACGGAGACCCAGTACTTC.

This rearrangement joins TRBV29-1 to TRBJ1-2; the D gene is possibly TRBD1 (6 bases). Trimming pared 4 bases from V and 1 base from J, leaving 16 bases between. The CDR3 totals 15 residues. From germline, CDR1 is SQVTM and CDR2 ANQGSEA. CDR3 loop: CSVVGGPGRNYGYTF. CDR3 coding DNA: TGCAGCGTTGTGGGGGGGCCGGGGCGTAACTATGGCTACACCTTC.

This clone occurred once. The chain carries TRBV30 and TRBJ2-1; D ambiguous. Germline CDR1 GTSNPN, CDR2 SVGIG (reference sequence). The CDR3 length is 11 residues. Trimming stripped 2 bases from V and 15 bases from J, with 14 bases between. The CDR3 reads CAWSLGGSRFF. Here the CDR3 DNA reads TGTGCCTGGAGTCTTGGTGGTAGTAGGTTCTTC.

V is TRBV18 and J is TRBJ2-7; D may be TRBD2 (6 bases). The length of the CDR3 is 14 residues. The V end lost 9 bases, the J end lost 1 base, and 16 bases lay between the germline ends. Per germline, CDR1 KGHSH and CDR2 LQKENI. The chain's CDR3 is CASGAGLPSYEQYF. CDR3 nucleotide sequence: TGTGCCAGTGGGGCGGGGCTTCCTTCCTACGAGCAGTACTTC.

CDR3 nucleotides: TGTGCCAGCAGCTGGGGACAGGGTACCTACGAGCAGTACTTC. Translating it yields CASSWGQGTYEQYF. V is TRBV5-5 and J is TRBJ2-7, with 9 bases matching TRBD1. The trim removed 3 bases at V and 2 bases at J, leaving 3 bases unmatched. Germline CDR1 reads SGHKS; CDR2 reads YYEKEE (reference sequence). CDR3 length: 14 amino acids.

The CDR3 coding sequence is TGTGCCAGCAGTTTATACCTCGGGGGGCCCCTCGGTGAGCAGTTCTTC. This translates into CASSLYLGGPLGEQFF. The chain links TRBV27 to TRBJ2-1; tentative D call: TRBD2 (7 bases). The V and J ends lost 1 base and 9 bases respectively, with 19 bases between them. Germline V gives CDR1 MNHEY, CDR2 SMNVEV (reference sequence). CDR3 length: 16 amino acids.

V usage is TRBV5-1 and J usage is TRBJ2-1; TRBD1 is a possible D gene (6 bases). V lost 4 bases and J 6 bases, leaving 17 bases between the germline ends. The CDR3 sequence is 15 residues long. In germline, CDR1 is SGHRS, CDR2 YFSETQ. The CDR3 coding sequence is TGCGCCAGCAGCCTCTCCCCCGTACAGGGCAATGAGCAGTTCTTC. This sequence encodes CASSLSPVQGNEQFF.

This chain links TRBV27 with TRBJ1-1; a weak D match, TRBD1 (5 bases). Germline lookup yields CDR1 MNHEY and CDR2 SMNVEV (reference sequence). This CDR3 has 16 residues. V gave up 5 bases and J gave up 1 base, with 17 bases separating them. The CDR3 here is CASSPVGLTRNTEAFF. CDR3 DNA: TGTGCCAGCAGTCCGGTGGGACTTACCCGGAACACTGAAGCTTTCTTT.

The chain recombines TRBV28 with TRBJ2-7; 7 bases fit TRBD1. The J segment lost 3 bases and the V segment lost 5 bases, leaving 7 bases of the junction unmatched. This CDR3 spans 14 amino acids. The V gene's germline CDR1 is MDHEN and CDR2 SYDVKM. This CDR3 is CASSHGTEHYEQYF. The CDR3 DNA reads TGTGCCAGCAGTCATGGGACAGAGCACTACGAGCAGTACTTC.